This TCR beta chain was captured by sequencing in a study of response to subunit inactivated influenza vaccine. Points from the study as a whole: It was suggested by the authors that few new T cells are recruited by each seasonal influenza vaccination.

TCRdb re-analysed the RT-PCR reads in MiXCR, keeping a single row per CDR3 protein. The sample lists more than 400,000 distinct CDR3 sequences, 9.5% to 13% occurring once. Only a few counts were recorded for this clonotype. The antigen remains unidentified. Trimming shortened V by 1 base and J by 3 bases, and 13 bases separated the two germline ends. Germline assignment: CDR1 SGHVS and CDR2 FNYEAQ. This CDR3 has 16 amino acids. The sample consisted of PBMCs from blood, taken roughly 48 days after vaccination. The V gene is TRBV7-6, the J gene TRBJ2-1, with a tentative D call TRBD1 (8 bases). The sequence was obtained from a man aged 45-60 years who received an inactivated influenza vaccine. The CDR3 is CASSLGAGQVYNEQFF. The CDR3, as DNA: TGTGCCAGCAGCTTAGGAGCGGGACAGGTCTACAATGAGCAGTTCTTC. Together with reference TRBV7-6 and TRBJ2-1, the CDR3 gives the full variable domain: GAGVSQSPRYKVTKRGQDVALRCDPISGHVSLYWYRQALGQGPEFLTYFNYEAQQDKSGLPNDRFSAERPEGSISTLTIQRTEQRDSAMYRCASSLGAGQVYNEQFFGPGTRLTVL.